The rows below give T cell receptor beta chains drawn from one sample of a study of technical replicates of blood from several donors. Data came from immunoSEQ multiplex PCR; TCRdb stores just in-frame clones and leaves some out. The sample has around 90,000 clones; roughly 94% are singletons. The source material was T cells isolated from PBMCs. Source of these receptors: a human donor in good health. Each CDR3 is given with its conserved first and last residue. A D gene is named only where the DNA matches it firmly. Only part of the rows carry a size: once, few, many, or a class if the clone is expanded.

TRBV6-6,TRBD1,NA,TRBJ2-1,TGTGCCAGCACATTGAGGACAGGACCATACAATGAGCAGTTCTTC,CASTLRTGPYNEQFF
TRBV4-1,TRBD1,NA,TRBJ2-7,TGCGCCAGCAGCCGATCGGACAGGGGTGCGTCCTACGAGCAGTACTTC,CASSRSDRGASYEQYF
TRBV27,NA,NA,TRBJ2-5,TGTGCCAGCAGTTTATCACGCTCAGGGGGGAGGGAGACCCAGTACTTC,CASSLSRSGGRETQYF
TRBV10-3,NA,NA,TRBJ2-2,TGTGCCATCAGAGACAGAACCGGGGAGCTGTTTTTT,CAIRDRTGELFF
TRBV7-2,NA,NA,TRBJ2-7,TGTGCCAGCAGTCAAAACTCCTACGAGCAGTACTTC,CASSQNSYEQYF
TRBV5-1,NA,NA,TRBJ2-2,TGCGCCAGCAGCTCCGGGACAAGGAAAACCGGGGAGCTGTTTTTT,CASSSGTRKTGELFF
TRBV6-1,TRBD1,NA,TRBJ2-4,TGTGCCAGCAGTGAAGTACCACCGGGACAGGGGTTAGCCAAAAACATTCAGTACTTC,CASSEVPPGQGLAKNIQYF
TRBV27,NA,NA,TRBJ1-5,TGTGCCAGCAGTGCGGACAGTAGCAATCAGCCCCAGCATTTT,CASSADSSNQPQHF
TRBV4-1,NA,NA,TRBJ1-2,TGCGCCAGCAGCCAACCGGGGTATATTGATGGCTACACCTTC,CASSQPGYIDGYTF
TRBV10-1,NA,few,TRBJ1-5,TGCGCCAGCAGTGAGAGGGGAAATCAGCCCCAGCATTTT,CASSERGNQPQHF
TRBV28,NA,NA,TRBJ1-1,TGTGCCAGCAGTGGAAGGGACTTTTTCTCTAGCGCTTTCTTT,CASSGRDFFSSAFF
TRBV6-4,TRBD2,NA,TRBJ2-1,TGTGCCAGCAGTGACTCACTAGCGGGGTACAATGAGCAGTTCTTC,CASSDSLAGYNEQFF